Reported below is one T cell receptor (beta chain). Assay used: immunoSEQ multiplex PCR; TCRdb lists only in-frame clones, some missing. The sample holds about 150,000 clones, roughly 90% seen once. V lost 10 bases and J lost 8; bases outside the gene matches: 4. The germline CDR1 and CDR2 sequences are MNHEY and SMNVEV (reference sequence). This CDR3 is built from 12 residues. The record originates from a study of control samples from healthy donors and cancer patients. Sequencing was done on a sample of blood. The receptor comes from a woman aged 25 to 45 in good health. The chain couples TRBV27 to TRBJ2-3; 12 nucleotides match TRBD2. The CDR3, as DNA: TGTGCCACGACTAGCGGGAGATTTACGCAGTATTTT. It translates to CATTSGRFTQYF.